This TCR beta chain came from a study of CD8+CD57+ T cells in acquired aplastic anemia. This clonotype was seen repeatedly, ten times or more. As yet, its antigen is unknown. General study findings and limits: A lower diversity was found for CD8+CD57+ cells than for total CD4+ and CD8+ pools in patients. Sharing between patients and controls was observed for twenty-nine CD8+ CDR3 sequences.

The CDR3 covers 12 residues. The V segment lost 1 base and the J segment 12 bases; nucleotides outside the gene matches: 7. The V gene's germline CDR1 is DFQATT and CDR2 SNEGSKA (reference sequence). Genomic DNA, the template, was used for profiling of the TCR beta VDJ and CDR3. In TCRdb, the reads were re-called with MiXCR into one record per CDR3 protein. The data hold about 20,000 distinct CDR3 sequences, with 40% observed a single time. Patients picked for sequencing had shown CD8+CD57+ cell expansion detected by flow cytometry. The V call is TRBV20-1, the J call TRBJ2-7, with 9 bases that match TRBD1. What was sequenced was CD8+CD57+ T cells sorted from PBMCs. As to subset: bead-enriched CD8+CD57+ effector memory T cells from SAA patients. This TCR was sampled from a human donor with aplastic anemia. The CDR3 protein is CSARGDREGSYF. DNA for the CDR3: TGCAGTGCTAGAGGGGACAGGGAAGGATCGTACTTC.